This TCR beta chain was sequenced in a study of cytomegalovirus exposure and HLA in healthy donors. Study-wide results and limits: According to the study, around 160 TCR beta chains were cytomegalovirus-associated. A subsequent analysis found that TCR clusters from the first cohort also tended to co-occur in the roughly 120 validation repertoires, with about 94% of cluster scores above 0.

The donors were in the approximately 130-subject validation cohort, distinct from the roughly 670-subject first cohort. Notes on this clone: Its cognate antigen is unknown.

Profiled with immunoSEQ multiplex PCR; TCRdb holds only in-frame clones, not every one. Here the sample spans about 220,000 clones, just over 90% being singletons. This receptor was obtained from a woman under 30 in good health and CMV-seronegative. The sequenced sample consisted of PBMCs.

The chain's CDR3 is CASSYLQGNQPQHF. CDR3 in DNA: TGTGCCAGCAGTTACTTACAGGGGAATCAGCCCCAGCATTTT. This sequence joins TRBV6-6 and TRBJ1-5, with 7 nucleotides matching TRBD1. The CDR3 extends over 14 amino acids. V shed 1 base and J 4 bases; nucleotides not matched to a gene: 1. Germline V gene lookup returns CDR1 MNHNY and CDR2 SVGAGI (reference sequence).